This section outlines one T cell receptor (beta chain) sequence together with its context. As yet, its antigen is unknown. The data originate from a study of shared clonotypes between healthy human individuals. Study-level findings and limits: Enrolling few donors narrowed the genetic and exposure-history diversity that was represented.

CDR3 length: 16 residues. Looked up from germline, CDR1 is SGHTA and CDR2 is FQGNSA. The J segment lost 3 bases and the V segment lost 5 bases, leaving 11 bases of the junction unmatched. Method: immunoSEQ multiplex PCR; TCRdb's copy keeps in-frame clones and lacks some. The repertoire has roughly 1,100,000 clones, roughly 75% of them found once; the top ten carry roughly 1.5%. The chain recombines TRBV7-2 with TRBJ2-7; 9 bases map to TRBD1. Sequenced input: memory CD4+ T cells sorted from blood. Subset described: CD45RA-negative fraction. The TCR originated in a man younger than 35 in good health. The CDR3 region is CASSPGGDRVFYEQYF. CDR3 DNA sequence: TGTGCCAGCAGCCCCGGCGGGGACAGGGTCTTCTACGAGCAGTACTTC.